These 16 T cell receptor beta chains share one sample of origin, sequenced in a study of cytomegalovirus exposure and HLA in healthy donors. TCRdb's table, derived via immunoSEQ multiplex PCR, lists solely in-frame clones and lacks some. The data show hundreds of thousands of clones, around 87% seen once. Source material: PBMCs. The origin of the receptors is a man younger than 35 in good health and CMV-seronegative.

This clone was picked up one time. CDR3 sequence: CASSLDLQDGEKLFF. CDR3 sequence (DNA): TGTGCCAGCAGCTTAGATCTACAGGATGGTGAAAAACTGTTTTTT. The chain uses TRBV7-2 and TRBJ1-4, with D possibly TRBD1 on 5 matching bases. Germline-derived CDR1 and CDR2 are SGHTA and FQGNSA. The CDR3 is 15 residues long. Trimming took 1 base from V and 7 from J, leaving 13 bases between them.

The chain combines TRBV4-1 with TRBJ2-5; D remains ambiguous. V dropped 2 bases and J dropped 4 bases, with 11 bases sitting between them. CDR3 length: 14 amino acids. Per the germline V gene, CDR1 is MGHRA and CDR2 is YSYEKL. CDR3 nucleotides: TGCGCCAGCAGCCAATGGGCGATCGGAGAGACCCAGTACTTC. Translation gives CASSQWAIGETQYF.

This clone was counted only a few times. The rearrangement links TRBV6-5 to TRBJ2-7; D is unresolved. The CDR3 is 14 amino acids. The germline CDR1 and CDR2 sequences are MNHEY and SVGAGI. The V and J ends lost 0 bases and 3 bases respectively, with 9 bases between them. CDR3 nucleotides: TGTGCCAGCAGTTACTCGGGCAGAAGCTACGAGCAGTACTTC. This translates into CASSYSGRSYEQYF.

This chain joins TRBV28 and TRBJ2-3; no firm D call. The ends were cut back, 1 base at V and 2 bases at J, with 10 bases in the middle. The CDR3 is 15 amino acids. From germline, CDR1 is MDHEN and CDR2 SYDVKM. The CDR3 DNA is TGTGCCAGCAGTTTATCCCCCGCAGTCACAGATACGCAGTATTTT. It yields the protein CASSLSPAVTDTQYF. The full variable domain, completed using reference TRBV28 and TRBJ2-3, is DVKVTQSSRYLVKRTGEKVFLECVQDMDHENMFWYRQDPGLGLRLIYFSYDVKMKEKGDIPEGYSVSREKKERFSLILESASTNQTSMYLCASSLSPAVTDTQYFGPGTRLTVL.

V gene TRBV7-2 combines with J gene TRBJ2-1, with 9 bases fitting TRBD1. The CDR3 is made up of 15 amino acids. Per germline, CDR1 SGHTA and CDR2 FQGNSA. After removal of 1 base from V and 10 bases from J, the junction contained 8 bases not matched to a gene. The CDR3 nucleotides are TGTGCCAGCAGCTTAGGTGGGGGGACAGGGAGGGAGCAGTTCTTC. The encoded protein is CASSLGGGTGREQFF.

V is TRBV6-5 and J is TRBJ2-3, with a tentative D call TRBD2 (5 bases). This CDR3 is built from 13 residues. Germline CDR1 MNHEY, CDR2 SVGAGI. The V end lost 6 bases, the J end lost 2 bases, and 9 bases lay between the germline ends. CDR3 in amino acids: CASRAGLTDTQYF. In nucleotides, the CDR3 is TGTGCCAGCAGGGCGGGCCTCACAGATACGCAGTATTTT.

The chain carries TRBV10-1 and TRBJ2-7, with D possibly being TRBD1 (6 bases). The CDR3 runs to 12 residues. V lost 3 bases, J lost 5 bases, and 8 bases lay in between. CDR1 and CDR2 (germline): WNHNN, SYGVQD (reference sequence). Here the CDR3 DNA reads TGCGCCAGCAGTGACCAGGGGAACGAGCAGTACTTC. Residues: CASSDQGNEQYF.

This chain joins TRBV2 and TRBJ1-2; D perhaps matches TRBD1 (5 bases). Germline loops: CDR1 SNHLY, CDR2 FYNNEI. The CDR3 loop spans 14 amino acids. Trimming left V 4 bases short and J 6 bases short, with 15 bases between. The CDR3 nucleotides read TGTGCCAGCAGTGTTAGTAGGGGATTTGATGGCTACACCTTC. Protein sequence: CASSVSRGFDGYTF.

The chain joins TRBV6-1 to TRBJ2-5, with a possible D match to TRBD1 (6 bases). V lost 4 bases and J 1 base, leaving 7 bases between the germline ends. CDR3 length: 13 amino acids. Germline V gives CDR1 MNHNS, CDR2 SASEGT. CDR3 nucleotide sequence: TGTGCCAGCAGTGTCAGGGGCCAAGAGACCCAGTACTTC. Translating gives CASSVRGQETQYF.

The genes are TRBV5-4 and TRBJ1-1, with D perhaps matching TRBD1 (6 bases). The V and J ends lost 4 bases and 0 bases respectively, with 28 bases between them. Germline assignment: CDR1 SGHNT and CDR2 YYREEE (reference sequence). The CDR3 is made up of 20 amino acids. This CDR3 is CASSKVGGRGLRTVNTEAFF. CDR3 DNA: TGTGCCAGCAGCAAGGTCGGGGGGCGAGGGCTAAGGACGGTGAACACTGAAGCTTTCTTT.

The CDR3 region is CASIGGGERETQYF. DNA for the CDR3: TGTGCCAGCATTGGAGGCGGTGAACGGGAGACCCAGTACTTC. The chain carries TRBV6-4 and TRBJ2-5, with D perhaps TRBD2 (5 bases). Trimming removed 7 bases at V and 5 bases at J, with 17 bases between. Germline V gene sequence: CDR1 MRHNA, CDR2 SNTAGT. The CDR3 covers 14 residues.

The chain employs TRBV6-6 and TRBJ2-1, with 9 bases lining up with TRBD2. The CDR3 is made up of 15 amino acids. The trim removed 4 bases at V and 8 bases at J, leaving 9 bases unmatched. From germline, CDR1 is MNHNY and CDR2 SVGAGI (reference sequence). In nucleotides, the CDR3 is TGTGCCAGCAGTTGGTTGGCGGGGGGGGATGATGAGCAGTTCTTC. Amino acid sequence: CASSWLAGGDDEQFF.

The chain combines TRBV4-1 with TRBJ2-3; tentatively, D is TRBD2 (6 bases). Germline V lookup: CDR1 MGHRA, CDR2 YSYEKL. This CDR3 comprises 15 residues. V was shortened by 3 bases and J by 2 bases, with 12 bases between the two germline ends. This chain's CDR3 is CASSQVGLPTDTQYF. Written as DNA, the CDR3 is TGCGCCAGCAGCCAGGTGGGACTGCCCACAGATACGCAGTATTTT.

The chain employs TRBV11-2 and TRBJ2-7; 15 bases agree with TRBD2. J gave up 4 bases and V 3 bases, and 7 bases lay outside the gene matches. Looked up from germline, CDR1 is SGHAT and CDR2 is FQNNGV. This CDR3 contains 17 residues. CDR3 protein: CASSFGTSGRWGYEQYF. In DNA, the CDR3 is TGTGCCAGCAGCTTCGGGACTAGCGGGAGGTGGGGTTACGAGCAGTACTTC.

CDR3 sequence reads: CATRGEGSLYAFF. CDR3 sequence (DNA): TGTGCCACAAGGGGGGAGGGGTCCTTGTATGCTTTCTTT. The chain has TRBV2 and TRBJ1-1; possibly TRBD1 for D (6 bases). With 10 bases removed from V and 11 bases from J, the gap between germline ends came to 23 bases. The CDR3 totals 13 residues. The germline CDR1 and CDR2 sequences are SNHLY and FYNNEI.

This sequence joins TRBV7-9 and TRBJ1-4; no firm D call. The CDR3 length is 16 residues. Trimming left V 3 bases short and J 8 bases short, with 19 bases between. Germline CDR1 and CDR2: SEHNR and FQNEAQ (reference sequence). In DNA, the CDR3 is TGTGCCAGCAGCTTTGATATCGGGCCAGGAGGGGAAAAACTGTTTTTT. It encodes CASSFDIGPGGEKLFF. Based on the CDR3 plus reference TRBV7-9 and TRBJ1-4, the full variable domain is DTGVSQNPRHKITKRGQNVTFRCDPISEHNRLYWYRQTLGQGPEFLTYFQNEAQLEKSRLLSDRFSAERPKGSFSTLEIQRTEQGDSAMYLCASSFDIGPGGEKLFFGSGTQLSVL.